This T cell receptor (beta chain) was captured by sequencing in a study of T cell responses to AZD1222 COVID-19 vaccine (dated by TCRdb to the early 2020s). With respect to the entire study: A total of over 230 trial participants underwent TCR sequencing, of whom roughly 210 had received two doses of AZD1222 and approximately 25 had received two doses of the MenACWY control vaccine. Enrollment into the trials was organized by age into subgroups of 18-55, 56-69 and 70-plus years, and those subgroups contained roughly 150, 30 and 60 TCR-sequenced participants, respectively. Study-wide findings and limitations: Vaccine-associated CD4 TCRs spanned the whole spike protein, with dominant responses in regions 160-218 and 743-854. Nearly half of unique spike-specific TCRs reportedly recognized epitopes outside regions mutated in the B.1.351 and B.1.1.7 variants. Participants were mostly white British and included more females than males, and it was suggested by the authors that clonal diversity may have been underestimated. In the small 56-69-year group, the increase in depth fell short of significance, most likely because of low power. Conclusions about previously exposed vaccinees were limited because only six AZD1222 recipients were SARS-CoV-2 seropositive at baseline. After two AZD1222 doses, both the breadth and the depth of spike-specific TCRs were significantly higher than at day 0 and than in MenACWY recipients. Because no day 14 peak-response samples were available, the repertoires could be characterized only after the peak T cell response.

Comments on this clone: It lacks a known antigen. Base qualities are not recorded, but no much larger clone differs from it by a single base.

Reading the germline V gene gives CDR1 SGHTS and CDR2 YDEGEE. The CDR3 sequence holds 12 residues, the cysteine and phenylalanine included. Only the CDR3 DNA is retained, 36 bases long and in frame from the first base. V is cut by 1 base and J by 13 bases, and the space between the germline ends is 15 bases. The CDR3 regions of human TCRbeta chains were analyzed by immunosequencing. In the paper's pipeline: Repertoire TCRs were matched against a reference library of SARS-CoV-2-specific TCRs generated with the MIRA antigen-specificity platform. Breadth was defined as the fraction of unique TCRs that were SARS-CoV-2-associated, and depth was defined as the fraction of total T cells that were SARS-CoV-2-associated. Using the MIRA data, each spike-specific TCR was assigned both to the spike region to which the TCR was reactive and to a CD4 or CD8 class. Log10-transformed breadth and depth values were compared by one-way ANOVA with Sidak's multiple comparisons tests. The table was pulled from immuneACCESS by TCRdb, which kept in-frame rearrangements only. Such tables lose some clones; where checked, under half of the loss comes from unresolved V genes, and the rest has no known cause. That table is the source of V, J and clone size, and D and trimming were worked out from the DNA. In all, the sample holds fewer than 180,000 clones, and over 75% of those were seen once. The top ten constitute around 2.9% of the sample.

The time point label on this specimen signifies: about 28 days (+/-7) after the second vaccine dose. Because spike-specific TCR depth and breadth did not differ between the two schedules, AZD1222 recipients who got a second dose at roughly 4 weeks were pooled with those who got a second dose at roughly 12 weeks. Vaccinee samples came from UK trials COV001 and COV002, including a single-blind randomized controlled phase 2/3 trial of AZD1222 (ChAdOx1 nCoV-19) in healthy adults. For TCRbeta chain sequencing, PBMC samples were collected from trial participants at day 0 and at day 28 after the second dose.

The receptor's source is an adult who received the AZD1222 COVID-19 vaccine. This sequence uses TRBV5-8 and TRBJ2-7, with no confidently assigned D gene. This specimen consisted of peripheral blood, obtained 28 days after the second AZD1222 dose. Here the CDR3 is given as CASSLSVAPRYF. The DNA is TGTGCCAGCAGCTTGAGTGTCGCCCCTCGATACTTC.